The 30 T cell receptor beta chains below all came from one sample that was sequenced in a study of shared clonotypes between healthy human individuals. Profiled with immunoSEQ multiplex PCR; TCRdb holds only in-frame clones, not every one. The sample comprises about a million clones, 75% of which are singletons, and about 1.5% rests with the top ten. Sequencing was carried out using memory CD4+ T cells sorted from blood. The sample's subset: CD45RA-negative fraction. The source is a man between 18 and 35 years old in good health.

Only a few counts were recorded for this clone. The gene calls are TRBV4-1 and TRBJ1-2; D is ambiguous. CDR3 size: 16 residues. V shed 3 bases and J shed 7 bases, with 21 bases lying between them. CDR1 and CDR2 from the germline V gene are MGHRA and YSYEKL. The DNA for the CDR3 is TGCGCCAGCAGCCAGGGCTTGGTAGGTAGTGCGGGTGGCTACACCTTC. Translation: CASSQGLVGSAGGYTF.

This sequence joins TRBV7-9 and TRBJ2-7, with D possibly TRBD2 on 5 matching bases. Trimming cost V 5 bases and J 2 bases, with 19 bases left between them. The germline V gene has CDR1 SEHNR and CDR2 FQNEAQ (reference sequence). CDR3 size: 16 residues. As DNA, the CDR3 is TGTGCCAGCAGCCTGATCGGGCTAGCCGACGCCTACGAGCAGTACTTC. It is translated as CASSLIGLADAYEQYF.

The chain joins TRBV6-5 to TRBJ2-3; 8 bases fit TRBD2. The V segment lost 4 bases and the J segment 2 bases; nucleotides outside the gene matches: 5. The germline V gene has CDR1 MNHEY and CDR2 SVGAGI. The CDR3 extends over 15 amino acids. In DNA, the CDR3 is TGTGCCAGCAGTTCCTTAGCGGGATACACAGATACGCAGTATTTT. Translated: CASSSLAGYTDTQYF.

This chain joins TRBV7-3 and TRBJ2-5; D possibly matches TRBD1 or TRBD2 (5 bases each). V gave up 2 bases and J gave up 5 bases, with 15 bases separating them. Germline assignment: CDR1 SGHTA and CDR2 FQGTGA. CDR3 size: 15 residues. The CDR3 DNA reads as TGTGCCAGCAGCTTATCGGGGCTTATAGGGGAGACCCAGTACTTC. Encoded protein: CASSLSGLIGETQYF.

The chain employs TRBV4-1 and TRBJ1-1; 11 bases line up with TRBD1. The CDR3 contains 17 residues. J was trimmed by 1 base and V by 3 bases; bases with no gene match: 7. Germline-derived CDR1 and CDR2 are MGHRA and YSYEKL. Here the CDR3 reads CASSQRTGGWGNTEAFF. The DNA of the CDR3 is TGCGCCAGCAGCCAGCGGACAGGGGGCTGGGGGAACACTGAAGCTTTCTTT.

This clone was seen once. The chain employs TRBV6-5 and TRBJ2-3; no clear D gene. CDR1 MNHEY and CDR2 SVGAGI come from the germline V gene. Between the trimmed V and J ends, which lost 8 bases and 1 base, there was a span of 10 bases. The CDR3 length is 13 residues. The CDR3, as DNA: TGTGCCAGCTCCCGGTCCGGCACAGATACGCAGTATTTT. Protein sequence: CASSRSGTDTQYF.

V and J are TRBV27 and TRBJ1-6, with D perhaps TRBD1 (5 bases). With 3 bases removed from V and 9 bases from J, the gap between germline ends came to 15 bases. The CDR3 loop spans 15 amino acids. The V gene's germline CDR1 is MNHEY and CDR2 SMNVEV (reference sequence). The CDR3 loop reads CASSLTGGIASPLHF. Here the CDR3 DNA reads TGTGCCAGCAGTTTGACGGGGGGGATTGCTTCACCCCTCCACTTT.

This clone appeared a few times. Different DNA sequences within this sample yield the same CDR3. In nucleotides, the CDR3 is TGTGCCAGCAGTTTAAGGGACAGGGGAGTTTACGAGCAGTACTTC. This translates into CASSLRDRGVYEQYF. The gene calls are TRBV27 and TRBJ2-7; TRBD1 matches 10 bases. V lost 2 bases and J lost 4; bases outside the gene matches: 5. Germline V gene data show CDR1 as MNHEY and CDR2 as SMNVEV (reference sequence). This CDR3 contains 15 residues.

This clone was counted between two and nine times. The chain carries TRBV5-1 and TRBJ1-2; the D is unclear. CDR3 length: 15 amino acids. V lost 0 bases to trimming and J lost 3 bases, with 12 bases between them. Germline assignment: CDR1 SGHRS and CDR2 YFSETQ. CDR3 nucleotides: TGCGCCAGCAGCTTGGCCTCGAATCCGGACTATGGCTACACCTTC. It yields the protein CASSLASNPDYGYTF. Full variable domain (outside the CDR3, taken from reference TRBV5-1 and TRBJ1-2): KAGVTQTPRYLIKTRGQQVTLSCSPISGHRSVSWYQQTPGQGLQFLFEYFSETQRNKGNFPGRFSGRQFSNSRSEMNVSTLELGDSALYLCASSLASNPDYGYTFGSGTRLTVV.

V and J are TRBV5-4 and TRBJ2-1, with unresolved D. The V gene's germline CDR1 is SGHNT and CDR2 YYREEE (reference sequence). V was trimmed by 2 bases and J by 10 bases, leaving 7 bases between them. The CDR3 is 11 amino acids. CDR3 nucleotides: TGTGCCAGCAGCTTCCCTGGCGAGCAGTTCTTC. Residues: CASSFPGEQFF.

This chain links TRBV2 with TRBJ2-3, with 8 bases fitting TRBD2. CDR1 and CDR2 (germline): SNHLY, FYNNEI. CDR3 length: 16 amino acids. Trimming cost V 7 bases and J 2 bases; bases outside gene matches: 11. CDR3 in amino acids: CASKAVSGTYTDTQYF. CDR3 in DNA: TGTGCCAGCAAAGCTGTTAGCGGGACTTACACAGATACGCAGTATTTT.

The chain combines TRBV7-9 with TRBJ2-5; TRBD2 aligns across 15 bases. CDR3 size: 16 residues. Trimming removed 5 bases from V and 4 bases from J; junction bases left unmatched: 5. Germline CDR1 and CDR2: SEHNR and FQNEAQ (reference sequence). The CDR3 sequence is CASSIPGLAGGETQYF. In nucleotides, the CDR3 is TGTGCCAGCAGCATTCCGGGACTAGCGGGAGGAGAGACCCAGTACTTC.

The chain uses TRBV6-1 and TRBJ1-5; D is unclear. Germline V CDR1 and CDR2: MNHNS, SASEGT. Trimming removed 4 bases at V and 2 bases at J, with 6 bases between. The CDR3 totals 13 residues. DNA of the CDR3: TGTGCCAGCAGTGGTGACGGCAATCAGCCCCAGCATTTT. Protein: CASSGDGNQPQHF.

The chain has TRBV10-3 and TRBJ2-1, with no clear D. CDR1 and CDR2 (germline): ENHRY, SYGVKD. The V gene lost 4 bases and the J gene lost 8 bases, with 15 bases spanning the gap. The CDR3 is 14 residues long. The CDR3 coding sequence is TGTGCCATCAGTGCGACTCGTGGTACGGATGAGCAGTTCTTC. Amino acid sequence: CAISATRGTDEQFF.

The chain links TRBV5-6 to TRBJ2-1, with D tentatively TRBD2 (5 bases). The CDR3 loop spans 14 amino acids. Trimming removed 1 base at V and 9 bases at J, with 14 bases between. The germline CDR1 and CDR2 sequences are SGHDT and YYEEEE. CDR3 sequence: CASSLILAAAEQFF. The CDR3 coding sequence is TGTGCCAGCAGCTTGATTCTAGCCGCGGCTGAGCAGTTCTTC.

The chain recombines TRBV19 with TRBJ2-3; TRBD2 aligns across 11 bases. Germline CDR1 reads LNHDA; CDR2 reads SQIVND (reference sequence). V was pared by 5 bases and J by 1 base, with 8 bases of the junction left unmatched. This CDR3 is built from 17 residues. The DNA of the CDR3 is TGTGCCAGTAGTCGTAGCGGGAGGGCCCTTGGCACAGATACGCAGTATTTT. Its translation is CASSRSGRALGTDTQYF.

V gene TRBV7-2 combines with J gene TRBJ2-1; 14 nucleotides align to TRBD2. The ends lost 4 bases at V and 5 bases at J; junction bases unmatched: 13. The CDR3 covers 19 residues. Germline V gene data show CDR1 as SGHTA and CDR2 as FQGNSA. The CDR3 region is CASSSGLAGAFRDNNEQFF. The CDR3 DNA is TGTGCCAGCAGCTCGGGACTAGCGGGAGCTTTCCGAGATAACAATGAGCAGTTCTTC.

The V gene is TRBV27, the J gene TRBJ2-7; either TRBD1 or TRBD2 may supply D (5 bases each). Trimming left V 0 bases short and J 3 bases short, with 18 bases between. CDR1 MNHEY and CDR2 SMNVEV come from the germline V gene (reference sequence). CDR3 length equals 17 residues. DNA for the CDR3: TGTGCCAGCAGTTTATCTAGTCCCGGGACCTCGGTCTACGAGCAGTACTTC. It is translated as CASSLSSPGTSVYEQYF.

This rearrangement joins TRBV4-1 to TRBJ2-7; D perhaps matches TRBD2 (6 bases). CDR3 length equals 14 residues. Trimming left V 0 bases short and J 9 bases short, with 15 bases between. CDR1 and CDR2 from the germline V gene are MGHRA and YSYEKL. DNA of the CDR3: TGCGCCAGCAGCCAAGAGGGACTGTCGTATGGGCAGTACTTC. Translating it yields CASSQEGLSYGQYF.

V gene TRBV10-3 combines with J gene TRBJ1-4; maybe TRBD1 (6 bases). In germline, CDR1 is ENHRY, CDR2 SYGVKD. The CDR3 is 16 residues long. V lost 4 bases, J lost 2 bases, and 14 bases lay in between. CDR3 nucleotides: TGTGCCATCAGTGTCCGGGGGGGCATGACTAATGAAAAACTGTTTTTT. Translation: CAISVRGGMTNEKLFF.

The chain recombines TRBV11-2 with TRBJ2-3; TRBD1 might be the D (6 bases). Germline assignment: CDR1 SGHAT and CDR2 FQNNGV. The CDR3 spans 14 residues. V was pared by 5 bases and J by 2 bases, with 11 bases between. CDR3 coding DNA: TGTGCCAGCAGCACCGAGGGGGTCACAGATACGCAGTATTTT. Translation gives CASSTEGVTDTQYF.

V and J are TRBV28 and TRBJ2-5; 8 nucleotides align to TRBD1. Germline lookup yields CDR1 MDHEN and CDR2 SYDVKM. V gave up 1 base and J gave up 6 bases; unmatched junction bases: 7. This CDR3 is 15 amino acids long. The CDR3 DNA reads TGTGCCAGCAGTTTATTGCAGGGGGCGATGAAGACCCAGTACTTC. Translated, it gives CASSLLQGAMKTQYF.

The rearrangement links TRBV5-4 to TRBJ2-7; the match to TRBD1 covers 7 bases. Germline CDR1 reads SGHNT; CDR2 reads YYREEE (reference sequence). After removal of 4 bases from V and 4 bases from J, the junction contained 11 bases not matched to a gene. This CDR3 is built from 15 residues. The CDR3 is CASSRTTGSQYEQYF. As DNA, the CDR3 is TGTGCCAGCAGCCGGACGACAGGGTCACAGTACGAGCAGTACTTC.

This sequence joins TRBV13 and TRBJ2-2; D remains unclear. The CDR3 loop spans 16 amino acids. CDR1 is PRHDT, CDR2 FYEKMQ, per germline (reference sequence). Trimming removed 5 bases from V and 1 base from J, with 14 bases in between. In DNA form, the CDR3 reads TGTGCCAGCAGCACCCCGGGCCAACTGAACACCGGGGAGCTGTTTTTT. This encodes CASSTPGQLNTGELFF.

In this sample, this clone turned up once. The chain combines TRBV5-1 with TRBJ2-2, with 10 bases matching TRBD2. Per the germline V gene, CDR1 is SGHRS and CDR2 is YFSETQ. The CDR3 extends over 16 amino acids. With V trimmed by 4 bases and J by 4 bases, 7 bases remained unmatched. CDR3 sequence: CASSRLAGAGTGELFF. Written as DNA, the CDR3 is TGCGCCAGCAGCCGTCTAGCGGGAGCCGGCACCGGGGAGCTGTTTTTT.

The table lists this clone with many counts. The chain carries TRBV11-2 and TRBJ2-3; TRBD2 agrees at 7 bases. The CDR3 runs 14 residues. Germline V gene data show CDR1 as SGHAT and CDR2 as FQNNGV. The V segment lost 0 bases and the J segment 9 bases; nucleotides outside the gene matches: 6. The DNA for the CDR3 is TGTGCCAGCAGCTTAGATATTTTGGGAGGGACGCAGTATTTT. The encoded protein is CASSLDILGGTQYF.

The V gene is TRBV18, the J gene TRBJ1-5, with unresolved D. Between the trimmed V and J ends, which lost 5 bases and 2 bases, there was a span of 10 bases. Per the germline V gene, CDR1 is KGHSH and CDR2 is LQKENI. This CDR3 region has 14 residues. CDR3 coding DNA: TGTGCCAGCTCAGATAATGGCGGCAATCAGCCCCAGCATTTT. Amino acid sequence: CASSDNGGNQPQHF.

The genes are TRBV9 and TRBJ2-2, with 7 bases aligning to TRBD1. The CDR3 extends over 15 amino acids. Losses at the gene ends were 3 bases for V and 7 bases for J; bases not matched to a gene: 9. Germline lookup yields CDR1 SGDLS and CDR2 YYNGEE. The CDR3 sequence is CASSGLPTGIGELFF. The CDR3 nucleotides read TGTGCCAGCAGCGGTTTACCGACAGGGATCGGGGAGCTGTTTTTT. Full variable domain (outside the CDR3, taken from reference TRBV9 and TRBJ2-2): DSGVTQTPKHLITATGQRVTLRCSPRSGDLSVYWYQQSLDQGLQFLIQYYNGEERAKGNILERFSAQQFPDLHSELNLSSLELGDSALYFCASSGLPTGIGELFFGEGSRLTVL.

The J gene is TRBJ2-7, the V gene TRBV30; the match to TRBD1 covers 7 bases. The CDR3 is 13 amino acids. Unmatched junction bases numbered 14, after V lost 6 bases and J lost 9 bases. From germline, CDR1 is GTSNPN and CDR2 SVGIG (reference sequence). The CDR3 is CACSPTGFVVQYF. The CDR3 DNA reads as TGTGCCTGTTCTCCGACAGGGTTTGTCGTGCAGTACTTC.

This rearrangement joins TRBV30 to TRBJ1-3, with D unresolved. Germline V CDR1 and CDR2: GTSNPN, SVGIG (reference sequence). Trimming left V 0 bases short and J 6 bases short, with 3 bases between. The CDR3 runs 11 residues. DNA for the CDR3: TGTGCCTGGAGTGTAGAAAACACCATATATTTT. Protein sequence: CAWSVENTIYF.